Following are 3 T cell receptor beta chains from one sample sequenced in a study of T cells in Graves' hyperthyroidism and ophthalmopathy. Researchers took RNA transcripts and amplified the TCR beta CDR3 regions from them. When the TCR CDR3 underwent first-round RT-PCR, the HTBI primer set was used. TCRdb called the multiplex PCR reads again in MiXCR, with one record for every CDR3 protein. The sample comprises over 350,000 distinct CDR3 sequences, roughly 14% of which are singletons, and roughly 13% rests with the top ten. The sequencing input was blood. These receptors were collected from a man between 18 and 35 years old with Graves' ophthalmopathy.

This clonotype occurred a few times. The V call is TRBV10-3, the J call TRBJ2-3, with 13 bases fitting TRBD2. Trimming took 5 bases from V and 3 from J; bases not matched to a gene: 2. The CDR3 length is 15 residues. CDR1 and CDR2 from the germline V gene are ENHRY and SYGVKD. CDR3 sequence (DNA): TGTGCCATCAGTACTAGCGGGAGGGAGACAGATACGCAGTATTTT. It codes for CAISTSGRETDTQYF.

This clonotype was found many times. V is TRBV30 and J is TRBJ1-1; D is unresolved. V lost 0 bases, J lost 6 bases, and 8 bases lay in between. The CDR3 contains 12 residues. Germline CDR1 is GTSNPN and CDR2 is SVGIG (reference sequence). The CDR3 DNA reads as TGTGCCTGGAGTGTAGCCCGCCCTGAAGCTTTCTTT. As protein: CAWSVARPEAFF.

This clonotype turned up a few times. The chain combines TRBV29-1 with TRBJ2-1; 11 bases are shared with TRBD1. The V segment lost 7 bases and the J segment 5 bases; nucleotides outside the gene matches: 4. The CDR3 extends over 13 amino acids. Germline CDR1 and CDR2: SQVTM and ANQGSEA. The CDR3 nucleotides read TGCAGCGGCGGACAGGGGGCCCACAATGAGCAGTTCTTC. Its protein product is CSGGQGAHNEQFF.